The present TCR beta chain was sequenced within a study of PD-L1 blockade in urothelial cancer. Using immunoSEQ multiplex PCR, the repertoire was profiled, and TCRdb retains in-frame clones only, with some absent. Of 45,000 to 55,000 clones listed, less than 85% are singletons. Time point given: pretreatment peripheral blood. Locally advanced or metastatic urothelial carcinoma was diagnosed in the patients. V lost 7 bases and J 0 bases, leaving 13 bases between the germline ends. The CDR3 runs to 15 residues. Germline V lookup: CDR1 MNHEY, CDR2 SMNVEV (reference sequence). This chain joins TRBV27 and TRBJ1-5; TRBD1 is a possible D gene (5 bases). The receptor was isolated from a man aged 70-80 years with urothelial cancer. This material consisted of PBMCs, taken around atezolizumab (anti-PD-L1) treatment. The CDR3 protein is CASTPSRGSNQPQHF. For the CDR3, the DNA is TGTGCCAGCACTCCCTCAAGGGGTAGCAATCAGCCCCAGCATTTT.